In this sample, the clone carrying this T cell receptor beta chain turned up many times. Its antigen remains unidentified. This sample stems from a study of regulatory T cells in long-lasting Graves disease. About the research overall: Persistent cases were those of Graves' disease that involved over 5 years of antithyroid drugs with positive TSH receptor antibodies. Notes on the study in general: Persistent Graves' patients showed less TCR diversity than newly diagnosed ones.

This CDR3 has 17 amino acids. Looked up from germline, CDR1 is MDHEN and CDR2 is SYDVKM. J was trimmed by 3 bases and V by 6 bases; bases with no gene match: 11. In building TCR beta libraries, iRepertoire HTBI primers were used together with Arm-PCR of CDR3 regions. TCRdb itself ran the multiplex PCR reads through MiXCR, one entry per CDR3 protein. The sample carries 350,000 to 500,000 distinct CDR3 sequences, under 25% recorded once. Time point meaning: persistent/refractory GD, antithyroid drugs over 5 years with positive TRAb. Researchers made the TCR library from RNA that was extracted from PBMCs. Clinicians diagnosed Graves' disease using American Thyroid Association guidelines. The patients were drawn from one endocrinology department in Xi'an, China.

The chain couples TRBV28 to TRBJ1-2; 12 bases align to TRBD1. The sequence derives from a female donor with Graves disease. The sequencing here drew on peripheral blood mononuclear cells (PBMCs), taken when the disease was refractory, from a patient treated with antithyroid drugs. The CDR3 DNA follows: TGTGCCAGCAGGCCCGTGTTGGGACAGGGGGCTTACTATGGCTACACCTTC. Translating gives CASRPVLGQGAYYGYTF.